The 25 T cell receptor beta chains reported below all come from one sample, sequenced in a study of shared clonotypes between healthy human individuals. Clones were read by immunoSEQ multiplex PCR, and TCRdb kept only the in-frame ones, dropping some. This table has roughly 2 million clones, over 85% appearing once. The specimen was naive CD4+ T cells sorted from blood. Subset reported: CD45RA+ positively selected. These TCRs come from a man between 18 and 35 years old in good health.

This chain joins TRBV10-3 and TRBJ1-4; no clear D gene. CDR3 length: 18 residues. Germline loops: CDR1 ENHRY, CDR2 SYGVKD. The V and J ends lost 5 bases and 0 bases respectively, with 19 bases between them. The CDR3 coding sequence is TGTGCCATCAGTTCCGGTTTCCCTTTCGCCGCAACTAATGAAAAACTGTTTTTT. It specifies CAISSGFPFAATNEKLFF.

The gene calls are TRBV5-1 and TRBJ2-5; no definite D call. The CDR3 is 12 residues long. Trimming stripped 3 bases from V and 5 bases from J, with 8 bases between. CDR1 and CDR2 from the germline V gene are SGHRS and YFSETQ. As DNA, the CDR3 is TGCGCCAGCAGCTCCACTTCGGAGACCCAGTACTTC. It translates to CASSSTSETQYF.

The rearrangement joins TRBV4-1 to TRBJ1-5; no clear D. Germline loops: CDR1 MGHRA, CDR2 YSYEKL. Trimming removed 4 bases from V and 4 bases from J, with 11 bases in between. The length of the CDR3 is 14 residues. This CDR3 reads CASSRLAVNQPQHF. The CDR3 bases are TGCGCCAGCAGCCGTTTAGCAGTAAATCAGCCCCAGCATTTT.

The V call is TRBV5-1, the J call TRBJ1-2; 10 nucleotides agree with TRBD1. Germline V gene data show CDR1 as SGHRS and CDR2 as YFSETQ. J was trimmed by 4 bases and V by 3 bases; bases with no gene match: 3. The CDR3 is 14 amino acids. The CDR3 region has the DNA TGCGCCAGCAGCTCGACAGGGGGCGCCTATGGCTACACCTTC. It codes for CASSSTGGAYGYTF. The full variable domain, with the rest looked up from reference TRBV5-1 and TRBJ1-2, is KAGVTQTPRYLIKTRGQQVTLSCSPISGHRSVSWYQQTPGQGLQFLFEYFSETQRNKGNFPGRFSGRQFSNSRSEMNVSTLELGDSALYLCASSSTGGAYGYTFGSGTRLTVV.

This sequence joins TRBV10-3 and TRBJ2-5; D unclear. Trimming removed 5 bases at V and 4 bases at J, with 8 bases between. CDR1 is ENHRY and CDR2 is SYGVKD in the germline V gene. The CDR3 has 12 residues. CDR3 amino acids: CAISSQLETQYF. The CDR3 DNA reads as TGTGCCATCAGTTCACAGCTAGAGACCCAGTACTTC.

The J gene is TRBJ1-5, the V gene TRBV7-8, with D uncertain. The CDR3 covers 13 residues. Germline CDR1 SGHVS, CDR2 FQNEAQ. The V gene lost 0 bases and the J gene lost 7 bases, with 7 bases spanning the gap. The CDR3 sequence is CASSLAEGQPQHF. The CDR3 DNA reads TGTGCCAGCAGCTTAGCGGAGGGACAGCCCCAGCATTTT.

About this clone itself: Being one base from a much bigger clone, this may be a read error. This sequence joins TRBV18 and TRBJ2-7; TRBD2 aligns across 8 bases. The CDR3 runs 16 residues. Germline V gene lookup returns CDR1 KGHSH and CDR2 LQKENI. The CDR3 here is CASSPPGLGGVSEQHF. CDR3 DNA: TGTGCCAGCTCACCACCGGGACTAGGGGGAGTTTCGGAGCAGCACTTC.

With regard to this clone: This specimen includes other DNA sequences encoding the same CDR3. The rearrangement uses TRBV30 and TRBJ2-7; tentatively, D is TRBD2 (6 bases). Germline CDR1 GTSNPN, CDR2 SVGIG (reference sequence). Trimming took off 2 bases at V and 3 bases at J, with 8 bases between the two ends. The CDR3 contains 12 residues. As DNA, the CDR3 is TGTGCCTGGAGTATCGGGGGCTACGAGCAGTACTTC. Its protein product is CAWSIGGYEQYF.

A few counts support this clone. The chain has TRBV21-1 and TRBJ1-2. TRBV21-1 is reported as a pseudogene. This CDR3 comprises 14 residues. This CDR3 is CASSNRTCNYGYTF. The CDR3 DNA is TGTGCCAGCAGCAATCGGACGTGTAACTATGGCTACACCTTC.

CDR3 DNA sequence: TGTGCCACCAGTAGGGACAGGGGAGTGGATACGCAGTATTTT. It yields the protein CATSRDRGVDTQYF. The V gene is TRBV15, the J gene TRBJ2-3; the match to TRBD1 covers 10 bases. Germline V CDR1 and CDR2: LNHNV, YYDKDF (reference sequence). The length of the CDR3 is 14 residues. Trimming cost V 6 bases and J 6 bases; bases outside gene matches: 6. The variable domain in full, completed from reference TRBV15 and TRBJ2-3, reads DAMVIQNPRYQVTQFGKPVTLSCSQTLNHNVMYWYQQKSSQAPKLLFHYYDKDFNNEADTPDNFQSRRPNTSFCFLDIRSPGLGDTAMYLCATSRDRGVDTQYFGPGTRLTVL.

The chain has TRBV7-2 and TRBJ1-4, with TRBD1 matching over 7 bases. CDR3 length: 16 amino acids. J was trimmed by 4 bases and V by 5 bases; bases with no gene match: 10. Per the germline V gene, CDR1 is SGHTA and CDR2 is FQGNSA. The CDR3 is CASSPVGGGLNEKLFF. Here the CDR3 DNA reads TGTGCCAGCAGCCCGGTAGGGGGCGGCCTTAATGAAAAACTGTTTTTT.

The chain employs TRBV2 and TRBJ1-2; the match to TRBD1 covers 8 bases. V dropped 7 bases and J dropped 2; count of bases not matched to a gene: 3. This CDR3 is 13 amino acids long. Germline lookup yields CDR1 SNHLY and CDR2 FYNNEI. CDR3 DNA: TGTGCCAGCATGGACAGGGTGAACTATGGCTACACCTTC. Its protein is CASMDRVNYGYTF.

The genes are TRBV5-1 and TRBJ1-3; 7 bases agree with TRBD1. The germline gives CDR1 SGHRS, CDR2 YFSETQ. The CDR3 is made up of 16 amino acids. J was trimmed by 3 bases and V by 4 bases; bases with no gene match: 10. The chain's CDR3 is CASSQNSQGSGNTIYF. The CDR3 DNA is TGCGCCAGCAGCCAAAATTCACAGGGGAGTGGAAACACCATATATTTT. The complete variable domain, with remaining parts taken from reference TRBV5-1 and TRBJ1-3, reads KAGVTQTPRYLIKTRGQQVTLSCSPISGHRSVSWYQQTPGQGLQFLFEYFSETQRNKGNFPGRFSGRQFSNSRSEMNVSTLELGDSALYLCASSQNSQGSGNTIYFGEGSWLTVV.

Of note for this clone: This specimen includes other DNA sequences encoding the same CDR3. The rearrangement uses TRBV7-2 and TRBJ2-3; 15 bases align to TRBD2. The CDR3 loop spans 16 amino acids. V lost 3 bases and J lost 3; bases outside the gene matches: 1. Germline assignment: CDR1 SGHTA and CDR2 FQGNSA. Here the CDR3 reads CASSFGLAGGTDTQYF. DNA for the CDR3: TGTGCCAGCAGCTTCGGACTAGCGGGAGGGACAGATACGCAGTATTTT.

Concerning this clone itself: Given a much more abundant clone one base away, this may be a read error. This sample includes further DNA sequences coding for the same CDR3. The J gene is TRBJ1-4, the V gene TRBV18; tentative D call: TRBD1 (5 bases). In germline, CDR1 is KGHSH, CDR2 LQKENI. The CDR3 consists of 15 residues. V dropped 3 bases and J dropped 7 bases, with 15 bases sitting between them. CDR3 nucleotides: TGTGCCAGCTCACCTCGGACGGGGCGGGCTGAAAAACTGTTTTTT. Its translation: CASSPRTGRAEKLFF. Supplemented by reference TRBV18 and TRBJ1-4, the full variable domain reads NAGVMQNPRHLVRRRGQEARLRCSPMKGHSHVYWYRQLPEEGLKFMVYLQKENIIDESGMPKERFSAEFPKEGPSILRIQQVVRGDSAAYFCASSPRTGRAEKLFFGSGTQLSVL.

The rearrangement uses TRBV7-9 and TRBJ2-3; maybe TRBD2 (5 bases). Trimming shortened V by 1 base and J by 9 bases, and 20 bases separated the two germline ends. The length of the CDR3 is 16 residues. CDR1 is SEHNR, CDR2 FQNEAQ, per germline (reference sequence). CDR3 DNA sequence: TGTGCCAGCAGCTTAGTTGCTGGACTCCCCATAGGGACGCAGTATTTT. This codes for CASSLVAGLPIGTQYF.

The J gene is TRBJ2-3, the V gene TRBV28, with D perhaps matching TRBD1 or TRBD2 (6 bases each). This CDR3 spans 14 amino acids. Germline V CDR1 and CDR2: MDHEN, SYDVKM. The ends were cut back, 10 bases at V and 0 bases at J, with 14 bases in the middle. CDR3 sequence (DNA): TGTGCCACCCTAGGGGGGATTAGCACAGATACGCAGTATTTT. Its translation is CATLGGISTDTQYF.

V and J are TRBV7-9 and TRBJ2-1; D perhaps matches TRBD1 (5 bases). V was cut by 5 bases and J by 2 bases, with 10 bases left in between. This CDR3 region has 14 residues. The germline gives CDR1 SEHNR, CDR2 FQNEAQ (reference sequence). The CDR3 coding sequence is TGTGCCAGCAGCGCCGGACAAACCTACAATGAGCAGTTCTTC. It translates to CASSAGQTYNEQFF.

Points on this clone: The junction differs from germline at one of its ends, possibly a read error. The J gene is TRBJ2-2, the V gene TRBV7-7, with a possible D match to TRBD2 (5 bases). The CDR3 is 14 amino acids. Germline assignment: CDR1 SSHAT and CDR2 FNYEAQ (reference sequence). This chain's CDR3 is CASSLEGNTGELFF. CDR3 nucleotide sequence: TGTGCTAGCAGCTTAGAGGGTAACACCGGGGAGCTGTTTTTT.

The chain employs TRBV25-1 and TRBJ2-3, with TRBD1 matching 9 bases. The J segment lost 3 bases and the V segment lost 4 bases, leaving 5 bases of the junction unmatched. The CDR3 contains 15 residues. Germline V CDR1 and CDR2: MGHDK, SYGVNS. In DNA, the CDR3 is TGTGCCAGCAGTGGTGGGACAGGGTCGACAGATACGCAGTATTTT. Amino acid sequence: CASSGGTGSTDTQYF.

CDR3 coding DNA: TGTGCCAGCAGCCTCCCCCGTGAAGAGGACTATGGCTACACCTTC. Its protein product is CASSLPREEDYGYTF. The genes are TRBV7-9 and TRBJ1-2; D not certain. V lost 5 bases, J lost 3 bases, and 16 bases lay in between. The CDR3 sequence is 15 residues long. CDR1 and CDR2 (germline): SEHNR, FQNEAQ (reference sequence).

The rearrangement joins TRBV5-1 to TRBJ2-5; 11 bases map to TRBD2. The germline V gene encodes CDR1 SGHRS and CDR2 YFSETQ. Unmatched junction bases numbered 7, after V lost 2 bases and J lost 1 base. CDR3 length: 17 amino acids. This chain's CDR3 is CASSFGTSGSGQETQYF. CDR3 bases: TGCGCCAGCAGCTTCGGAACTAGCGGGAGTGGCCAAGAGACCCAGTACTTC.

V is TRBV2 and J is TRBJ1-1; D unclear. CDR3 length: 12 amino acids. V lost 2 bases and J lost 6, with 7 bases in between. CDR1 and CDR2 (germline): SNHLY, FYNNEI. The CDR3 protein is CASSELGPEAFF. The CDR3 region has the DNA TGTGCCAGCAGTGAACTAGGCCCTGAAGCTTTCTTT.

V usage is TRBV7-2 and J usage is TRBJ2-7; 7 bases align to TRBD1. Germline-derived CDR1 and CDR2 are SGHTA and FQGNSA. The CDR3 length is 14 residues. V shed 2 bases, J shed 3 bases, and the junction held 4 bases outside the gene matches. The CDR3 protein is CASSLYRGGYEQYF. In nucleotides, the CDR3 is TGTGCCAGCAGCTTATACAGGGGCGGCTACGAGCAGTACTTC. Together with reference TRBV7-2 and TRBJ2-7, the CDR3 gives the full variable domain: GAGVSQSPSNKVTEKGKDVELRCDPISGHTALYWYRQSLGQGLEFLIYFQGNSAPDKSGLPSDRFSAERTGGSVSTLTIQRTQQEDSAVYLCASSLYRGGYEQYFGPGTRLTVT.

About this clone itself: This specimen includes other DNA sequences encoding the same CDR3. The chain couples TRBV7-2 to TRBJ2-7, with 14 nucleotides matching TRBD2. J was trimmed by 6 bases and V by 3 bases; bases with no gene match: 4. The CDR3 is 15 amino acids. Germline CDR1 reads SGHTA; CDR2 reads FQGNSA. The CDR3 nucleotides are TGTGCCAGCAGCTTGGTTGGACTAGCGGGAGGCGAGCAGTACTTC. Protein sequence: CASSLVGLAGGEQYF.